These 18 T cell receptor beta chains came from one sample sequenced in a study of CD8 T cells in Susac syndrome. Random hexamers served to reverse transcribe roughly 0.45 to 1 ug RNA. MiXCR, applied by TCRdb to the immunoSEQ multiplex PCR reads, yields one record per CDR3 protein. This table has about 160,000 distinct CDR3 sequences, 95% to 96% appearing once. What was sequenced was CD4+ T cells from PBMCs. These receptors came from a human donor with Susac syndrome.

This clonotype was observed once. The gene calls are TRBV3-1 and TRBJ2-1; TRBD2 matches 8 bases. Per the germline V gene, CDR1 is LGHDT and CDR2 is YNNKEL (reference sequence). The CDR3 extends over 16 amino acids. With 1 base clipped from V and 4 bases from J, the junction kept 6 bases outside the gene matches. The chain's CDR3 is CASSQAGTRGYNEQFF. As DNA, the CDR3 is TGTGCCAGCAGCCAAGCCGGGACTAGGGGGTACAATGAGCAGTTCTTC.

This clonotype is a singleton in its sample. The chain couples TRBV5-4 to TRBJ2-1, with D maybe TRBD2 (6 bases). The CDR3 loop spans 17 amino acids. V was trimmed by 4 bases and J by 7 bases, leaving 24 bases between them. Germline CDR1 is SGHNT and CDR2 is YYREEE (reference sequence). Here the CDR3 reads CASSKGLQEAPRNEQFF. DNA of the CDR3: TGTGCCAGCAGCAAGGGACTTCAAGAGGCCCCTAGAAATGAGCAGTTCTTC.

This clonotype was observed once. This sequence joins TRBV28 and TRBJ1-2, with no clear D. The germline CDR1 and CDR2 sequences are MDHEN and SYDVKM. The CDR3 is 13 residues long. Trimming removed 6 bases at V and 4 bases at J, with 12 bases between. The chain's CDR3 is CASSLDAGYGYTF. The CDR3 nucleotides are TGTGCCAGCAGCTTGGACGCGGGCTATGGCTACACCTTC.

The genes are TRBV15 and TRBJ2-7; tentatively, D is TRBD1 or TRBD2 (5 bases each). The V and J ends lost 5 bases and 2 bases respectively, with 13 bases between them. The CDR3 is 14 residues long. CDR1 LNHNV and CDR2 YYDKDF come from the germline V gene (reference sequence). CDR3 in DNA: TGTGCCACCAGCGCCCGGGACGGCCCCTACGAGCAGTACTTC. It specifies CATSARDGPYEQYF.

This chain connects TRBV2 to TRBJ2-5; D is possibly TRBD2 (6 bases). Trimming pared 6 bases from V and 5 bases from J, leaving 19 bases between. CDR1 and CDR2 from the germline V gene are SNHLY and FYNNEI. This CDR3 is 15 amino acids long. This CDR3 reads CASSSPSAGGETQYF. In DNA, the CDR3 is TGTGCCAGCAGCTCACCTAGCGCCGGGGGTGAGACCCAGTACTTC.

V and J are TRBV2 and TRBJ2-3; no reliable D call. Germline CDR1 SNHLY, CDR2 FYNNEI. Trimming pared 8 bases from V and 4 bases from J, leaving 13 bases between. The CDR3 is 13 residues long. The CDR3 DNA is TGTGCCAGCGGCCCACGACTTTCAGATACGCAGTATTTT. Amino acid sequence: CASGPRLSDTQYF. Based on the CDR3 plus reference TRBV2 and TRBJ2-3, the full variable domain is EPEVTQTPSHQVTQMGQEVILRCVPISNHLYFYWYRQILGQKVEFLVSFYNNEISEKSEIFDDQFSVERPDGSNFTLKIRSTKLEDSAMYFCASGPRLSDTQYFGPGTRLTVL.

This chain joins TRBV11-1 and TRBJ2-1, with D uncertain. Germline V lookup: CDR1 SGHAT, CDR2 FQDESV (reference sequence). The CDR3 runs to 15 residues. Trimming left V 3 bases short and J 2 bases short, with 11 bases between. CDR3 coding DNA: TGTGCCAGCAGCTTCTTCTTCTCTACCTACAATGAGCAGTTCTTC. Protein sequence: CASSFFFSTYNEQFF.

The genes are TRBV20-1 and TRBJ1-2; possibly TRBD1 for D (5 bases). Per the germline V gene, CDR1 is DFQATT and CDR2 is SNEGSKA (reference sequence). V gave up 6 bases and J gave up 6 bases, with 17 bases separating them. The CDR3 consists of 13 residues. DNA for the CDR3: TGCAGTGCCTTTGGGACCGTCCTTAATGGCTACACCTTC. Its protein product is CSAFGTVLNGYTF.

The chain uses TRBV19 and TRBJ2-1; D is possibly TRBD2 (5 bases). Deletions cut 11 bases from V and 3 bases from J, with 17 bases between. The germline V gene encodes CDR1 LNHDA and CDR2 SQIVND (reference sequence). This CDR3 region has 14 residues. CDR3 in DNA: TGTGCCTCCTCGCCCGGGGTCCTCTACAATGAGCAGTTCTTC. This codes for CASSPGVLYNEQFF.

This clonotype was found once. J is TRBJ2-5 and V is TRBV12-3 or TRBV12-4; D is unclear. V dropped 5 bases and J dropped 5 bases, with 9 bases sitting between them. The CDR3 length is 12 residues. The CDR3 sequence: CASSRVVETQYF. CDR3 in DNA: TGTGCCAGCAGTCGGGTCGTGGAGACCCAGTACTTC.

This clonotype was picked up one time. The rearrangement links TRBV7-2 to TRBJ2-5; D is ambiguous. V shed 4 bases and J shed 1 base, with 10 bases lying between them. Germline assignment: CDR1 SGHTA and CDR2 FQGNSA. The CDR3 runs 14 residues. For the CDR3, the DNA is TGTGCCAGCAGCTCCAGAGCGTTCCAAGAGACCCAGTACTTC. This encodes CASSSRAFQETQYF.

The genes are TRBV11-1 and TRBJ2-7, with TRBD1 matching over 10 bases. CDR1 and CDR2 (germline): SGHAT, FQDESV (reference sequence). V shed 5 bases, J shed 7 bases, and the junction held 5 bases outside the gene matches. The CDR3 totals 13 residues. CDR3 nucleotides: TGTGCCAGCAGCCTGGGACAGGGGACGGAGCAGTACTTC. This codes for CASSLGQGTEQYF.

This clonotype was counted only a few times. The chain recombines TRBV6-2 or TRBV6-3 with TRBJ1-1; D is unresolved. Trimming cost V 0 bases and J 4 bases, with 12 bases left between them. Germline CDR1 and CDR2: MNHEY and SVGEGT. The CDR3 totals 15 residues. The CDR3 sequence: CASSYSGGAGTEAFF. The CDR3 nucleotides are TGTGCCAGCAGTTACTCTGGAGGCGCCGGCACTGAAGCTTTCTTT.

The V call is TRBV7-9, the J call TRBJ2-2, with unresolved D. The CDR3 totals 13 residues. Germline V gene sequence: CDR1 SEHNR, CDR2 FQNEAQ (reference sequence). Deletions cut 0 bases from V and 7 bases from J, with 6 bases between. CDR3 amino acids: CASSLAEIGELFF. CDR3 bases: TGTGCCAGCAGCTTAGCGGAAATCGGGGAGCTGTTTTTT.

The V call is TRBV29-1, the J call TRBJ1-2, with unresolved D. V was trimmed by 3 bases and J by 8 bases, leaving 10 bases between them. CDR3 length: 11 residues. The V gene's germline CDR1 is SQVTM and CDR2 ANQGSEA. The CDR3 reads CSVETVPGYTF. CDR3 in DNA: TGCAGCGTTGAGACGGTCCCGGGCTACACCTTC.

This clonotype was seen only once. The CDR3 loop reads CASSVGHPGLAGVGQETQYF. The CDR3 DNA is TGTGCCAGCAGCGTAGGTCACCCGGGACTAGCGGGAGTCGGGCAAGAGACCCAGTACTTC. The J gene is TRBJ2-5, the V gene TRBV9, with 14 bases lining up with TRBD2. V shed 0 bases and J 2 bases; nucleotides not matched to a gene: 12. The CDR3 has 20 amino acids. In germline, CDR1 is SGDLS, CDR2 YYNGEE.

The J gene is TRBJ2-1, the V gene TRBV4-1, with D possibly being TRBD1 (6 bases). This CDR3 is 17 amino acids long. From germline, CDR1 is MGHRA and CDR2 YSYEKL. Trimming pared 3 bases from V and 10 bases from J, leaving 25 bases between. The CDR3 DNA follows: TGCGCCAGCAGCCATAGTCAGCGACGGGACACCCCTAGGGAGCAGTTCTTC. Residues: CASSHSQRRDTPREQFF.

For the CDR3, the DNA is TGTGCCAGCAGCGATTTACAGGGGGCGCGCACTGAAGCTTTCTTT. As protein: CASSDLQGARTEAFF. The chain combines TRBV6-5 with TRBJ1-1; 9 nucleotides line up with TRBD1. The CDR3 runs 15 residues. J lost 4 bases, V lost 6 bases, and 9 bases had no gene match. Germline lookup yields CDR1 MNHEY and CDR2 SVGAGI.